This TCR beta chain was retrieved from a study of T cell changes during pregnancy in multiple sclerosis. Data came from immunoSEQ multiplex PCR; TCRdb stores just in-frame clones and leaves some out. The top ten clones hold 0.2% to 0.3% of a sample with tens of thousands of clones, 92% of them seen once. Germline loops: CDR1 SGDLS, CDR2 YYNGEE. CDR3 length: 13 residues. Trimming took off 0 bases at V and 3 bases at J, with 6 bases between the two ends. The TCR sequence derives from a female donor with multiple sclerosis, enrolled in a pregnancy study. Material: CD4+ T cells from peripheral blood mononuclear cells, obtained in the second trimester of pregnancy. The chain is built from TRBV9 and TRBJ2-5; D might be TRBD1 (5 bases). The CDR3 region has the DNA TGTGCCAGCAGCGTAGGGGGCGAAGAGACCCAGTACTTC. It specifies CASSVGGEETQYF. Looking up the rest from reference TRBV9 and TRBJ2-5 gives the full variable domain: DSGVTQTPKHLITATGQRVTLRCSPRSGDLSVYWYQQSLDQGLQFLIQYYNGEERAKGNILERFSAQQFPDLHSELNLSSLELGDSALYFCASSVGGEETQYFGPGTRLLVL.